The 18 T cell receptor beta chains below all came from one sample that was sequenced in a study of siplizumab effects on memory and regulatory T cells (dated 2019 in TCRdb). Library method: the immunoSEQ multiplex PCR assay. Not all clones reach the TCRdb copy of this immuneACCESS table, which keeps in-frame sequences only. Checked studies attribute under half of the gap to unresolved V genes and leave the rest unexplained. In all, the sample holds around 82,000 clones, and roughly 93% of those were seen once. 5% of the sample is held by the ten biggest clonotypes. The specimen was CD8+ T cells sorted from blood. The receptors here all came from a human donor in good health.

The chain recombines TRBV10-3 with TRBJ2-5, with TRBD2 matching over 8 bases. There are 14 residues in the CDR3. The V and J ends lost 2 bases and 5 bases, in that order; junction bases with no gene match: 4. Germline V gene data show CDR1 as ENHRY and CDR2 as SYGVKD. The CDR3 DNA sequence: TGTGCCATCAGTGAGCCAGGACTAGCCGAGACCCAGTACTTC. Its translation: CAISEPGLAETQYF.

The chain couples TRBV10-3 to TRBJ1-4; TRBD1 matches 7 bases. CDR1 and CDR2 from the germline V gene are ENHRY and SYGVKD. With 5 bases clipped from V and 4 bases from J, the junction kept 7 bases outside the gene matches. This CDR3 contains 15 residues. The CDR3 nucleotides read TGTGCCATCAGTAATGGGACAGATGGTAATGAAAAACTGTTTTTT. It encodes CAISNGTDGNEKLFF.

This clone was seen more than once but under ten times. The same CDR3 is also encoded by other DNA sequences in this sample. V gene TRBV18 combines with J gene TRBJ2-5; possible D gene TRBD2, 5 bases. V shed 2 bases and J shed 3 bases, with 7 bases lying between them. From germline, CDR1 is KGHSH and CDR2 LQKENI. The CDR3 spans 13 residues. DNA for the CDR3: TGTGCCAGCTCACCATACGGGGAAGAGACCCAGTACTTC. This sequence encodes CASSPYGEETQYF.

V is TRBV11-2 and J is TRBJ2-7; 9 bases are a match to TRBD1. J was trimmed by 2 bases and V by 3 bases; bases with no gene match: 2. Germline V gene sequence: CDR1 SGHAT, CDR2 FQNNGV. The CDR3 is 14 residues long. CDR3 loop: CASSFDRGTYEQYF. CDR3 in DNA: TGTGCCAGCAGCTTTGACAGGGGGACCTACGAGCAGTACTTC.

The genes are TRBV27 and TRBJ2-7; 10 positions agree with TRBD1. Unmatched junction bases numbered 3, after V lost 0 bases and J lost 1 base. There are 16 residues in the CDR3. Germline V gene data show CDR1 as MNHEY and CDR2 as SMNVEV (reference sequence). The CDR3 region is CASSLSGQGISYEQYF. Here the CDR3 DNA reads TGTGCCAGCAGTTTATCGGGACAGGGGATTTCCTACGAGCAGTACTTC.

CDR3 sequence (DNA): TGTGCCAGCAGCCCCAATGGGGCAGGCTCCTACAATGAGCAGTTCTTC. Translation: CASSPNGAGSYNEQFF. This sequence joins TRBV7-9 and TRBJ2-1, with D perhaps TRBD1 (5 bases). Germline lookup yields CDR1 SEHNR and CDR2 FQNEAQ (reference sequence). This CDR3 has 16 residues. V was pared by 5 bases and J by 0 bases, with 14 bases between.

The CDR3 DNA follows: TGTGCCAGCAGCCTGAGCGTAGAGCAGTTCTTC. Translating it yields CASSLSVEQFF. The rearrangement uses TRBV14 and TRBJ2-1, with D hard to call. Germline CDR1 is SGHDN and CDR2 is FVKESK. Trimming took off 4 bases at V and 10 bases at J, with 8 bases between the two ends. The CDR3 has 11 residues.

The V and J genes are TRBV19 and TRBJ2-3; TRBD2 might be the D (7 bases). This CDR3 comprises 14 residues. The V end was cut by 7 bases, the J end by 6 bases, with 17 bases between. CDR1 is LNHDA, CDR2 SQIVND, per germline (reference sequence). The CDR3 DNA sequence: TGTGCCAGTAACGGACTAGGGGGGAGGGATACGCAGTATTTT. It codes for CASNGLGGRDTQYF.

V usage is TRBV7-3 and J usage is TRBJ2-1, with 8 bases that match TRBD2. The CDR3 runs to 15 residues. Germline CDR1 SGHTA, CDR2 FQGTGA. V was clipped by 5 bases and J by 0 bases; unmatched bases: 3. CDR3 sequence (DNA): TGTGCCAGCAGCCCACTAGCGGACTCCTACAATGAGCAGTTCTTC. Translated: CASSPLADSYNEQFF.

The chain links TRBV11-3 to TRBJ2-7, with D unclear. CDR1 SGHNT and CDR2 YENEEA come from the germline V gene. Trimming cost V 7 bases and J 0 bases, with 16 bases left between them. This CDR3 has 15 amino acids. CDR3 amino acids: CASIRGSDRSYEQYF. CDR3 nucleotides: TGTGCCAGCATCCGAGGCTCCGACCGCTCCTACGAGCAGTACTTC.

The rearrangement links TRBV11-1 to TRBJ2-7; perhaps TRBD2 as D (5 bases). V was shortened by 3 bases and J by 2 bases, with 17 bases between the two germline ends. The CDR3 totals 16 residues. Germline loops: CDR1 SGHAT, CDR2 FQDESV (reference sequence). DNA of the CDR3: TGTGCCAGCAGCTTCGGATTCTTCGGGGAAACCTACGAGCAGTACTTC. Encoded protein: CASSFGFFGETYEQYF. The whole variable domain, remainder taken from reference TRBV11-1 and TRBJ2-7, is EAEVAQSPRYKITEKSQAVAFWCDPISGHATLYWYRQILGQGPELLVQFQDESVVDDSQLPKDRFSAERLKGVDSTLKIQPAELGDSAMYLCASSFGFFGETYEQYFGPGTRLTVT.

The chain carries TRBV5-6 and TRBJ2-5; D gene uncertain. Germline V gives CDR1 SGHDT, CDR2 YYEEEE. The CDR3 covers 13 residues. V shed 4 bases and J shed 1 base, with 8 bases lying between them. This CDR3 reads CASSEAGQETQYF. The CDR3 nucleotides read TGTGCCAGCAGCGAGGCCGGCCAAGAGACCCAGTACTTC.

The CDR3 region has the DNA TGCGCCAGCAGCCAGGCTCAGGCGGGGGAGAGCACAGATACGCAGTATTTT. Translation: CASSQAQAGESTDTQYF. The chain recombines TRBV4-1 with TRBJ2-3, with 7 bases fitting TRBD2. CDR3 length: 17 residues. The V gene's germline CDR1 is MGHRA and CDR2 YSYEKL. Unmatched junction bases numbered 9, after V lost 3 bases and J lost 0 bases.

The chain links TRBV27 to TRBJ2-1; maybe TRBD2 (7 bases). The V gene's germline CDR1 is MNHEY and CDR2 SMNVEV (reference sequence). The CDR3 spans 13 residues. V was clipped by 8 bases and J by 7 bases, with 15 bases between them. The CDR3 loop reads CASGGGGPNEQFF. CDR3 nucleotides: TGTGCCAGCGGGGGAGGGGGGCCGAATGAGCAGTTCTTC.

CDR3 residues: CASSPRRSGNTIYF. The DNA for the CDR3 is TGTGCCAGCAGTCCCAGGAGATCTGGAAACACCATATATTTT. The V and J genes are TRBV2 and TRBJ1-3; D gene ambiguous. The CDR3 is 14 residues long. In germline, CDR1 is SNHLY, CDR2 FYNNEI. V was pared by 5 bases and J by 1 base, with 9 bases between.

This clone was seen a single time. V gene TRBV5-6 combines with J gene TRBJ1-1; 9 positions agree with TRBD1. The CDR3 has 15 amino acids. V was clipped by 4 bases and J by 5 bases; unmatched bases: 9. Germline V lookup: CDR1 SGHDT, CDR2 YYEEEE. DNA of the CDR3: TGTGCCAGCAGCGGAAAGGACAGGGGCGGGACTGAAGCTTTCTTT. Amino acids: CASSGKDRGGTEAFF.

The J gene is TRBJ1-4, the V gene TRBV6-5, with a tentative D call TRBD1 (5 bases). This CDR3 region has 14 residues. Germline V gene sequence: CDR1 MNHEY, CDR2 SVGAGI. Trimming shortened V by 4 bases and J by 6 bases, and 12 bases separated the two germline ends. The CDR3 DNA follows: TGTGCCAGCAGTTGGGGACCCAGGGATGAAAAACTGTTTTTT. Encoded protein: CASSWGPRDEKLFF.

This clone has only one observation. This chain uses TRBV12-5 with TRBJ1-1, with D uncertain. The germline V gene encodes CDR1 LGHNT and CDR2 FRNRAP. V was cut by 6 bases and J by 6 bases, with 8 bases left in between. The length of the CDR3 is 11 residues. CDR3 nucleotides: TGTGCTAGTGGCTACGGCGCTGAAGCTTTCTTT. Amino acids: CASGYGAEAFF.